This TCR beta chain derives from a study of blood T cell repertoires in COVID-19. As for the study in general: Some COVID-19 samples were acute and others convalescent; all came from the United States, Italy and Spain. The analysed material was cDNA or gDNA that came from T cells, B-cell-depleted T cells, or PBMCs.

In the study's own analysis: Reference gene primer amplification gave nucleated cell count estimates. Using immunoSEQ multiplex PCR, the repertoire was profiled, and TCRdb retains in-frame clones only, with some absent. The DNA was the basis for D and trimming; V, J and clone size are from that table. The table shows 30,000 to 40,000 clones, with approximately 90% occurring only once. This CDR3 spans 14 amino acids. The germline gives CDR1 LGHNT, CDR2 FRNRAP. Trimming shortened V by 3 bases and J by 7 bases, and 15 bases separated the two germline ends. The sequenced material came from peripheral blood. This TCR came from a man in his sixties with acute or convalescent COVID-19. This chain uses TRBV12-5 with TRBJ1-2; the D gene is possibly TRBD1 (5 bases). The CDR3, as DNA: TGTGCTAGTGGTTTTGCGTACCCTGGGGCTGGCTACACCTTC. Its translation: CASGFAYPGAGYTF.